This T cell receptor (beta chain) was captured in a study of response to subunit inactivated influenza vaccine. As concerns this clonotype: The antigen remains undetermined.

Trimming removed 6 bases from V and 2 bases from J; junction bases left unmatched: 5. Germline CDR1 MDHEN, CDR2 SYDVKM. The CDR3 length is 15 residues. General study findings and limits: Only a handful of new T cells, the authors suggested, are recruited with each seasonal influenza vaccination.

TCRdb fed the RT-PCR reads into MiXCR, producing one record per CDR3 protein. The sample lists 500,000 to 650,000 distinct CDR3 sequences; approximately 7.7% were seen once. Source: PBMCs from blood, taken less than 30 months after vaccination. The receptor comes from a man between 45 and 75 years old who received an inactivated influenza vaccine. V is TRBV28 and J is TRBJ2-1, with 9 bases identical to TRBD2. The chain's CDR3 is CASRIAGVAYNEQFF. CDR3 bases: TGTGCCAGCAGAATAGCGGGAGTAGCCTACAATGAGCAGTTCTTC.